What follows are 11 T cell receptor beta chains derived from one specimen sequenced in a study of human T cells and chemical hapten exposure. Regarding time point: healthy volunteer bleed at 2 weeks. It was from unfractionated whole blood that total RNA was extracted. TCRdb used MiXCR to reprocess the RACE reads, holding one entry per CDR3 protein. The sample has 130,000 or so distinct CDR3 sequences; approximately 10% are singletons. Source material: whole blood. The source of these receptors is a male donor in good health. Some clones in this sample may be carry-over from other donors' samples.

V is TRBV3-1 and J is TRBJ1-4; TRBD1 agrees at 8 bases. V gave up 1 base and J gave up 4 bases; unmatched junction bases: 2. From germline, CDR1 is LGHDT and CDR2 YNNKEL (reference sequence). The CDR3 length is 15 residues. The CDR3 sequence is CASSQGTGLNEKLFF. As DNA, the CDR3 is TGTGCCAGCAGCCAAGGGACAGGGCTTAATGAAAAACTGTTTTTT. Drawing the rest from reference TRBV3-1 and TRBJ1-4, the complete variable domain is DTAVSQTPKYLVTQMGNDKSIKCEQNLGHDTMYWYKQDSKKFLKIMFSYNNKELIINETVPNRFSPKSPDKAHLNLHINSLELGDSAVYFCASSQGTGLNEKLFFGSGTQLSVL.

The chain carries TRBV7-9 and TRBJ1-2; a weak D match, TRBD1 (5 bases). Germline CDR1 SEHNR, CDR2 FQNEAQ (reference sequence). CDR3 length: 13 residues. Trimming shortened V by 4 bases and J by 3 bases, and 9 bases separated the two germline ends. The CDR3 nucleotides are TGTGCCAGCAGCTACAGGAGCGACTATGGCTACACCTTC. Translation: CASSYRSDYGYTF.

The table lists this clonotype with many counts. V is TRBV29-1 and J is TRBJ2-3; perhaps TRBD2 as D (6 bases). Germline V gives CDR1 SQVTM, CDR2 ANQGSEA. The V end was cut by 4 bases, the J end by 2 bases, with 10 bases between. This CDR3 has 13 residues. The CDR3 region is CSVAGGVTDTQYF. In DNA form, the CDR3 reads TGCAGCGTTGCCGGCGGGGTCACAGATACGCAGTATTTT.

This rearrangement joins TRBV20-1 to TRBJ1-5, with D unclear. With 3 bases removed from V and 0 bases from J, the gap between germline ends came to 12 bases. The CDR3 totals 15 residues. Per the germline V gene, CDR1 is DFQATT and CDR2 is SNEGSKA (reference sequence). In nucleotides, the CDR3 is TGCAGTGCTAGGTCTACGGGTTATAGCAATCAGCCCCAGCATTTT. Its protein product is CSARSTGYSNQPQHF.

The sample holds a few counts of this clonotype. The rearrangement uses TRBV6-6 and TRBJ2-1, with 11 bases fitting TRBD2. Trimming at V came to 6 bases and at J to 0 bases, leaving 10 bases not matched to a gene. The germline CDR1 and CDR2 sequences are MNHNY and SVGAGI (reference sequence). The CDR3 is made up of 18 amino acids. CDR3 coding DNA: TGTGCCAGCAGCCCCCGGACTAGCGGGTTCTACTCCTACAATGAGCAGTTCTTC. Protein: CASSPRTSGFYSYNEQFF.

This clonotype has a handful of counts. The chain recombines TRBV7-9 with TRBJ1-2, with 10 bases that match TRBD1. Germline assignment: CDR1 SEHNR and CDR2 FQNEAQ (reference sequence). The CDR3 loop spans 14 amino acids. V was pared by 6 bases and J by 8 bases, with 9 bases of the junction left unmatched. The CDR3 nucleotides are TGTGCCAGCAGTTCGCAAGACAGGGGGCCCGGCTACACCTTC. It encodes CASSSQDRGPGYTF.

J is TRBJ1-3 and V is TRBV20-1; unclear D gene. Trimming cost V 6 bases and J 0 bases, with 6 bases left between them. The CDR3 has 12 amino acids. CDR1 and CDR2 (germline): DFQATT, SNEGSKA (reference sequence). The CDR3, as DNA: TGCAGTGCGGCAGACTCTGGAAACACCATATATTTT. Translating gives CSAADSGNTIYF.

This clonotype was recorded at least ten times. V gene TRBV20-1 combines with J gene TRBJ2-3; 9 bases map to TRBD2. The CDR3 loop spans 16 amino acids. Germline V lookup: CDR1 DFQATT, CDR2 SNEGSKA (reference sequence). Unmatched junction bases numbered 8, after V lost 2 bases and J lost 2 bases. DNA for the CDR3: TGCAGTGCTAGATCCTCTAGCGGGATGCCCACAGATACGCAGTATTTT. This codes for CSARSSSGMPTDTQYF.

This clonotype turned up a few times. The genes are TRBV21-1 and TRBJ1-3. TRBV21-1 represents a pseudogene. This CDR3 region has 16 residues. The DNA of the CDR3 is TGTGCCAGCAGCAATGAATCAGCTTGCTCTGGAAACACCATATATTTT. Translated, it gives CASSNESACSGNTIYF.

The chain carries TRBV5-6 and TRBJ2-1; D possibly corresponds to TRBD1 (5 bases). Between the trimmed V and J ends, which lost 6 bases and 9 bases, there was a span of 16 bases. The germline V gene has CDR1 SGHDT and CDR2 YYEEEE. CDR3 length equals 13 residues. The CDR3 here is CASTGRVIAEQFF. The CDR3 DNA sequence: TGTGCCAGCACCGGCAGGGTGATTGCTGAGCAGTTCTTC.

The rearrangement joins TRBV6-5 to TRBJ1-2; maybe TRBD1 (5 bases). The CDR3 has 13 amino acids. The V gene's germline CDR1 is MNHEY and CDR2 SVGAGI. Trimming removed 2 bases from V and 8 bases from J, with 12 bases in between. The CDR3 loop reads CASSYIGASGYTF. In DNA, the CDR3 is TGTGCCAGCAGTTACATCGGGGCGAGCGGCTACACCTTC.